This T cell receptor (beta chain) was captured in a study of T cells in Graves' hyperthyroidism and ophthalmopathy. General study findings and limits: Ophthalmopathy and stable hyperthyroidism were separated by a 13 V-J model.

Amplification of TCR beta CDR3 regions was performed using RNA transcripts as template. The TCR CDR3 was amplified in a first-round RT-PCR using the HTBI primer set. TCRdb used MiXCR to reprocess the multiplex PCR reads, holding one entry per CDR3 protein. This sample has hundreds of thousands of distinct CDR3 sequences, with around 42% found just once. Of note for this clonotype: Its antigen is unidentified.

The authors deemed Graves' hyperthyroidism stable absent ophthalmopathy progression within 18 months. These patients, aged 18 to 65, had recently diagnosed hyperthyroidism lasting under 2 months. Exclusion of a patient resulted from uncontrolled infection, other autoimmune disease, pregnancy or lactation. V was clipped by 3 bases and J by 2 bases, with 8 bases between them. CDR3 size: 15 residues. CDR1 and CDR2 (germline): LNHNV, YYDKDF (reference sequence). The sequence was collected from a woman between 18 and 29 years old with Graves' hyperthyroidism. The chain joins TRBV15 to TRBJ2-6, with a possible D match to TRBD2 (5 bases). Material for sequencing was peripheral blood or thyroid tissue (not recorded which). CDR3 amino acids: CATSSAGTGANVLTF. DNA for the CDR3: TGTGCCACCAGCAGCGCCGGGACTGGGGCCAACGTCCTGACTTTC.